This TCR beta chain was observed in a study of shared clonotypes between healthy human individuals. The CDR3 has 13 amino acids. Trimming cost V 4 bases and J 6 bases; bases outside gene matches: 5. In germline, CDR1 is GTSNPN, CDR2 SVGIG (reference sequence). The data were produced by immunoSEQ multiplex PCR, yet TCRdb's version contains in-frame clones alone and is incomplete. This sample has about 680,000 clones, with approximately 73% found just once. The rearrangement links TRBV30 to TRBJ1-5; 8 bases match TRBD1. The receptor comes from a woman younger than 45 in good health. Material: memory CD4+ T cells sorted from blood. Described subset: CD45RA-negative fraction. The DNA for the CDR3 is TGTGCCTGGACTTTACAGGGGGGTCAGCCCCAGCATTTT. It is translated as CAWTLQGGQPQHF.